This T cell receptor (beta chain) was found in a study of molecular identifiers for immune sequencing clone quantification. Generation of bulk TCR libraries relied on previously described methods and listed TCR primers. TCRdb processed the PCR reads anew with MiXCR; each CDR3 protein has one entry. This table holds a few hundred thousand distinct CDR3 sequences, roughly 23% found once. Based on a CD8+CD4-CCR7+CD45RA+ profile, naive CD8 T cells were sorted. General study points: Investigators reportedly could detect spiked Jurkat TCR RNA from one cell among over 900,000 naive cells. Clones exceeding 20 RNA copies carried over 97% of effector molecules but under 1% of naive-cell molecules.

Note on this clonotype: Its antigen is unknown.

This TCR was sampled from a human donor in good health. Some libraries in this study had Jurkat cell RNA spiked in. Input material: naive CD8+ T cells from blood, with Jurkat cell RNA spiked in. Subset specified: FACS-sorted CD8+CD4-CCR7+CD45RA+ naive T cells.

The CDR3 loop reads CASSQGTSRMNTEAFF. CDR3 DNA: TGTGCCAGCTCACAGGGGACGTCTCGGATGAACACTGAAGCTTTCTTT. J is TRBJ1-1 and V is TRBV18; perhaps TRBD1 as D (5 bases). The CDR3 consists of 16 residues. The ends were cut back, 4 bases at V and 0 bases at J, with 15 bases in the middle. Per germline, CDR1 KGHSH and CDR2 LQKENI.